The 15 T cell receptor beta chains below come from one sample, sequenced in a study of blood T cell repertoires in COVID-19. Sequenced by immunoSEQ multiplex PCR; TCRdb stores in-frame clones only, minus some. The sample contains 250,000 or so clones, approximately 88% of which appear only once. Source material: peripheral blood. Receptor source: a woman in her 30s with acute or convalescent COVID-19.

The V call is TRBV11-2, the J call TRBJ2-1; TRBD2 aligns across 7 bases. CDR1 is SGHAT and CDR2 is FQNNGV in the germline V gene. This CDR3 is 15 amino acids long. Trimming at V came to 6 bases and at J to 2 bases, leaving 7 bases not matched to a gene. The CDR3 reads CASRRPSGPYNEQFF. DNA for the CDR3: TGTGCCAGCAGGCGCCCTAGCGGCCCCTACAATGAGCAGTTCTTC.

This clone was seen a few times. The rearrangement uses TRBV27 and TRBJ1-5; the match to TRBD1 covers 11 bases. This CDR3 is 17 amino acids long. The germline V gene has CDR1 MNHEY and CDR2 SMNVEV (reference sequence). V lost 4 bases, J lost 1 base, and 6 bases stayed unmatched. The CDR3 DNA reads TGTGCCAGCAGTTCACGGACAGGGGGCCTGAGCAATCAGCCCCAGCATTTT. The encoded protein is CASSSRTGGLSNQPQHF.

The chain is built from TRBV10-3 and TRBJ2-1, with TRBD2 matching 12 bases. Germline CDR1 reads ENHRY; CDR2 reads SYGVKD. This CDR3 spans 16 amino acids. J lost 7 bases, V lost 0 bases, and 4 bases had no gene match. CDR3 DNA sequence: TGTGCCATCAGTGAGTCGACTAGCGGGAGCATAAATGAGCAGTTCTTC. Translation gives CAISESTSGSINEQFF.

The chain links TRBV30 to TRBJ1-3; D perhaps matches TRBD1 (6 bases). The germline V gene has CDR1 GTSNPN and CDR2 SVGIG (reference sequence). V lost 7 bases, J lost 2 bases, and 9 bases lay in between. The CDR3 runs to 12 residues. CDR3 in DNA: TGTGCCTTCCGACAGGCTGGAAACACCATATATTTT. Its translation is CAFRQAGNTIYF.

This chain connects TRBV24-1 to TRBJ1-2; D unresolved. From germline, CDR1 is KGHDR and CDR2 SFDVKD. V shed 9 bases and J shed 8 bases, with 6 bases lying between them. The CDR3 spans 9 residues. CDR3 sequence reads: CATRSGYTF. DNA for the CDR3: TGTGCCACCCGGTCGGGCTACACCTTC.

In nucleotides, the CDR3 is TGCGCCAGCAGCCCTGGGGGGGCCCTGAACACTGAAGCTTTCTTT. This sequence encodes CASSPGGALNTEAFF. The chain recombines TRBV5-1 with TRBJ1-1; possibly TRBD1 for D (6 bases). The CDR3 length is 15 residues. Germline lookup yields CDR1 SGHRS and CDR2 YFSETQ. V dropped 4 bases and J dropped 0 bases, with 13 bases sitting between them.

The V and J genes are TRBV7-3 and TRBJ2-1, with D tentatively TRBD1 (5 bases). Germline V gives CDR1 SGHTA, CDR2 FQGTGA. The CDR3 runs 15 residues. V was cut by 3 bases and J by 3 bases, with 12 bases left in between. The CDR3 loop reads CASSFTGRVYNEQFF. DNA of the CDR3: TGTGCCAGCAGCTTTACGGGCAGGGTCTACAATGAGCAGTTCTTC.

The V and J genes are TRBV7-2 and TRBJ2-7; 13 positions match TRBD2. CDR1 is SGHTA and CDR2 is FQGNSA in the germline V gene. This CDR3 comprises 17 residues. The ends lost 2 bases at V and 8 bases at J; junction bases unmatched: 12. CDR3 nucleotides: TGTGCCAGCAGCTTAAGGACTAGCGGGAGAAGGGGTATGAAGCAGTACTTC. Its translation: CASSLRTSGRRGMKQYF.

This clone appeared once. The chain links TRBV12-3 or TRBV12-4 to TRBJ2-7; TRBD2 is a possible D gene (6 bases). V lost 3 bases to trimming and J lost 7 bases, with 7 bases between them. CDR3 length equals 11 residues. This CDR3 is CASSFREEQYF. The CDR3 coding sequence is TGTGCCAGCAGTTTCCGGGAGGAGCAGTACTTC.

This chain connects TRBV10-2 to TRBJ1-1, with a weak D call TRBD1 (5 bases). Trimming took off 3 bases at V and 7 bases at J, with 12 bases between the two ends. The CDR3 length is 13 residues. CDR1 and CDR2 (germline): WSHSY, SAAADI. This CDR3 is CASSERGSGEAFF. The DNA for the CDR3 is TGCGCCAGCAGTGAAAGGGGTAGTGGTGAAGCTTTCTTT.

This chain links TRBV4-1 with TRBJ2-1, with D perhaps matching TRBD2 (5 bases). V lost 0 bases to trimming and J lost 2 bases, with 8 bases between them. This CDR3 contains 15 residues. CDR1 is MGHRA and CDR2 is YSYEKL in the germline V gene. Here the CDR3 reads CASSQDTRAYNEQFF. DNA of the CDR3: TGCGCCAGCAGCCAAGATACGAGGGCCTACAATGAGCAGTTCTTC.

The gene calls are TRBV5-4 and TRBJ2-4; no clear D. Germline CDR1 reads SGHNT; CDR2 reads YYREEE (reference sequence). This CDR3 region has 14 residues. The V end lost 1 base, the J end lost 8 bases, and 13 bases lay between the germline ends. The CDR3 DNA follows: TGTGCCAGCAGCTTGAGAAGCAAAGGAGACATTCAGTACTTC. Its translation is CASSLRSKGDIQYF.

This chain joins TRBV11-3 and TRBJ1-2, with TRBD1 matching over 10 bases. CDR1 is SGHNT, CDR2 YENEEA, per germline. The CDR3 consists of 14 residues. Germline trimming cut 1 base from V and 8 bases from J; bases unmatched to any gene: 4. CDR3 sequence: CASSLGQGATGYTF. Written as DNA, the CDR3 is TGTGCCAGCAGCTTAGGACAGGGGGCGACGGGCTACACCTTC. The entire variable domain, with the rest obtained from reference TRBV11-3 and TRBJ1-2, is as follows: EAGVVQSPRYKIIEKKQPVAFWCNPISGHNTLYWYLQNLGQGPELLIRYENEEAVDDSQLPKDRFSAERLKGVDSTLKIQPAELGDSAVYLCASSLGQGATGYTFGSGTRLTVV.

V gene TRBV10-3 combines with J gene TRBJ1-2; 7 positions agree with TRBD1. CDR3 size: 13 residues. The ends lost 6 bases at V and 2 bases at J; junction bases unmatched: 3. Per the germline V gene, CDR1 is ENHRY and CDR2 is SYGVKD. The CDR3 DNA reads TGTGCCATCAGGACAGGGTTGAACTATGGCTACACCTTC. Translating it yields CAIRTGLNYGYTF.

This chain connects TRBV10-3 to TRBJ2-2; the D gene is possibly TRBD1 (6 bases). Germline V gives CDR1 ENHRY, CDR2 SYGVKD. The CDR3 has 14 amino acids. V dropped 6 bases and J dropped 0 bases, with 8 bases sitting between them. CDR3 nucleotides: TGTGCCATCAGGGACAGCGCGAACACCGGGGAGCTGTTTTTT. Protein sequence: CAIRDSANTGELFF.